The source of this TCR beta chain is a study of T cell responses to AZD1222 COVID-19 vaccine. Per germline, CDR1 SGHTA and CDR2 FQGNSA. V shed 4 bases and J 4 bases; nucleotides not matched to a gene: 3. This CDR3 is 14 amino acids long. Some clones are missing from TCRdb's copy, which holds only in-frame ones; the method was immunoSEQ multiplex PCR. Of 15,000 to 20,000 clones listed, nearly 90% are singletons. V and J are TRBV7-2 and TRBJ2-3, with 9 nucleotides matching TRBD2. The material sequenced was peripheral blood, taken 28 days after the second AZD1222 dose. This sequence was found in an adult who received the AZD1222 COVID-19 vaccine. The CDR3 nucleotides are TGTGCCAGCAGCTCGGCGGGAGGGCCAGATACGCAGTATTTT. Protein: CASSSAGGPDTQYF.